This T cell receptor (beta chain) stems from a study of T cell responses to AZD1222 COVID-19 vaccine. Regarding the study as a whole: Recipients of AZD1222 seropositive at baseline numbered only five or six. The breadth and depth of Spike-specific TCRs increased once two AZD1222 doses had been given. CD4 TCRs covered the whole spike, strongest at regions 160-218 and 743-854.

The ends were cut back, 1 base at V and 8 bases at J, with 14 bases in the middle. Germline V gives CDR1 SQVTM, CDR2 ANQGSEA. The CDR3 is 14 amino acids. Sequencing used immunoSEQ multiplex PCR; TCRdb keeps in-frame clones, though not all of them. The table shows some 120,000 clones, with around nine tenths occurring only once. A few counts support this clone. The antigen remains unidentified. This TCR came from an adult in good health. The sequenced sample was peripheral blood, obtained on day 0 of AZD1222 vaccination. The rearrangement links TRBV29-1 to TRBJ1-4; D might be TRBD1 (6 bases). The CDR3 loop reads CSVEVGGQEEKLFF. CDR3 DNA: TGCAGCGTTGAAGTCGGGGGCCAGGAGGAAAAACTGTTTTTT. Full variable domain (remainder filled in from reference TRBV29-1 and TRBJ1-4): SAVISQKPSRDICQRGTSLTIQCQVDSQVTMMFWYRQQPGQSLTLIATANQGSEATYESGFVIDKFPISRPNLTFSTLTVSNMSPEDSSIYLCSVEVGGQEEKLFFGSGTQLSVL.